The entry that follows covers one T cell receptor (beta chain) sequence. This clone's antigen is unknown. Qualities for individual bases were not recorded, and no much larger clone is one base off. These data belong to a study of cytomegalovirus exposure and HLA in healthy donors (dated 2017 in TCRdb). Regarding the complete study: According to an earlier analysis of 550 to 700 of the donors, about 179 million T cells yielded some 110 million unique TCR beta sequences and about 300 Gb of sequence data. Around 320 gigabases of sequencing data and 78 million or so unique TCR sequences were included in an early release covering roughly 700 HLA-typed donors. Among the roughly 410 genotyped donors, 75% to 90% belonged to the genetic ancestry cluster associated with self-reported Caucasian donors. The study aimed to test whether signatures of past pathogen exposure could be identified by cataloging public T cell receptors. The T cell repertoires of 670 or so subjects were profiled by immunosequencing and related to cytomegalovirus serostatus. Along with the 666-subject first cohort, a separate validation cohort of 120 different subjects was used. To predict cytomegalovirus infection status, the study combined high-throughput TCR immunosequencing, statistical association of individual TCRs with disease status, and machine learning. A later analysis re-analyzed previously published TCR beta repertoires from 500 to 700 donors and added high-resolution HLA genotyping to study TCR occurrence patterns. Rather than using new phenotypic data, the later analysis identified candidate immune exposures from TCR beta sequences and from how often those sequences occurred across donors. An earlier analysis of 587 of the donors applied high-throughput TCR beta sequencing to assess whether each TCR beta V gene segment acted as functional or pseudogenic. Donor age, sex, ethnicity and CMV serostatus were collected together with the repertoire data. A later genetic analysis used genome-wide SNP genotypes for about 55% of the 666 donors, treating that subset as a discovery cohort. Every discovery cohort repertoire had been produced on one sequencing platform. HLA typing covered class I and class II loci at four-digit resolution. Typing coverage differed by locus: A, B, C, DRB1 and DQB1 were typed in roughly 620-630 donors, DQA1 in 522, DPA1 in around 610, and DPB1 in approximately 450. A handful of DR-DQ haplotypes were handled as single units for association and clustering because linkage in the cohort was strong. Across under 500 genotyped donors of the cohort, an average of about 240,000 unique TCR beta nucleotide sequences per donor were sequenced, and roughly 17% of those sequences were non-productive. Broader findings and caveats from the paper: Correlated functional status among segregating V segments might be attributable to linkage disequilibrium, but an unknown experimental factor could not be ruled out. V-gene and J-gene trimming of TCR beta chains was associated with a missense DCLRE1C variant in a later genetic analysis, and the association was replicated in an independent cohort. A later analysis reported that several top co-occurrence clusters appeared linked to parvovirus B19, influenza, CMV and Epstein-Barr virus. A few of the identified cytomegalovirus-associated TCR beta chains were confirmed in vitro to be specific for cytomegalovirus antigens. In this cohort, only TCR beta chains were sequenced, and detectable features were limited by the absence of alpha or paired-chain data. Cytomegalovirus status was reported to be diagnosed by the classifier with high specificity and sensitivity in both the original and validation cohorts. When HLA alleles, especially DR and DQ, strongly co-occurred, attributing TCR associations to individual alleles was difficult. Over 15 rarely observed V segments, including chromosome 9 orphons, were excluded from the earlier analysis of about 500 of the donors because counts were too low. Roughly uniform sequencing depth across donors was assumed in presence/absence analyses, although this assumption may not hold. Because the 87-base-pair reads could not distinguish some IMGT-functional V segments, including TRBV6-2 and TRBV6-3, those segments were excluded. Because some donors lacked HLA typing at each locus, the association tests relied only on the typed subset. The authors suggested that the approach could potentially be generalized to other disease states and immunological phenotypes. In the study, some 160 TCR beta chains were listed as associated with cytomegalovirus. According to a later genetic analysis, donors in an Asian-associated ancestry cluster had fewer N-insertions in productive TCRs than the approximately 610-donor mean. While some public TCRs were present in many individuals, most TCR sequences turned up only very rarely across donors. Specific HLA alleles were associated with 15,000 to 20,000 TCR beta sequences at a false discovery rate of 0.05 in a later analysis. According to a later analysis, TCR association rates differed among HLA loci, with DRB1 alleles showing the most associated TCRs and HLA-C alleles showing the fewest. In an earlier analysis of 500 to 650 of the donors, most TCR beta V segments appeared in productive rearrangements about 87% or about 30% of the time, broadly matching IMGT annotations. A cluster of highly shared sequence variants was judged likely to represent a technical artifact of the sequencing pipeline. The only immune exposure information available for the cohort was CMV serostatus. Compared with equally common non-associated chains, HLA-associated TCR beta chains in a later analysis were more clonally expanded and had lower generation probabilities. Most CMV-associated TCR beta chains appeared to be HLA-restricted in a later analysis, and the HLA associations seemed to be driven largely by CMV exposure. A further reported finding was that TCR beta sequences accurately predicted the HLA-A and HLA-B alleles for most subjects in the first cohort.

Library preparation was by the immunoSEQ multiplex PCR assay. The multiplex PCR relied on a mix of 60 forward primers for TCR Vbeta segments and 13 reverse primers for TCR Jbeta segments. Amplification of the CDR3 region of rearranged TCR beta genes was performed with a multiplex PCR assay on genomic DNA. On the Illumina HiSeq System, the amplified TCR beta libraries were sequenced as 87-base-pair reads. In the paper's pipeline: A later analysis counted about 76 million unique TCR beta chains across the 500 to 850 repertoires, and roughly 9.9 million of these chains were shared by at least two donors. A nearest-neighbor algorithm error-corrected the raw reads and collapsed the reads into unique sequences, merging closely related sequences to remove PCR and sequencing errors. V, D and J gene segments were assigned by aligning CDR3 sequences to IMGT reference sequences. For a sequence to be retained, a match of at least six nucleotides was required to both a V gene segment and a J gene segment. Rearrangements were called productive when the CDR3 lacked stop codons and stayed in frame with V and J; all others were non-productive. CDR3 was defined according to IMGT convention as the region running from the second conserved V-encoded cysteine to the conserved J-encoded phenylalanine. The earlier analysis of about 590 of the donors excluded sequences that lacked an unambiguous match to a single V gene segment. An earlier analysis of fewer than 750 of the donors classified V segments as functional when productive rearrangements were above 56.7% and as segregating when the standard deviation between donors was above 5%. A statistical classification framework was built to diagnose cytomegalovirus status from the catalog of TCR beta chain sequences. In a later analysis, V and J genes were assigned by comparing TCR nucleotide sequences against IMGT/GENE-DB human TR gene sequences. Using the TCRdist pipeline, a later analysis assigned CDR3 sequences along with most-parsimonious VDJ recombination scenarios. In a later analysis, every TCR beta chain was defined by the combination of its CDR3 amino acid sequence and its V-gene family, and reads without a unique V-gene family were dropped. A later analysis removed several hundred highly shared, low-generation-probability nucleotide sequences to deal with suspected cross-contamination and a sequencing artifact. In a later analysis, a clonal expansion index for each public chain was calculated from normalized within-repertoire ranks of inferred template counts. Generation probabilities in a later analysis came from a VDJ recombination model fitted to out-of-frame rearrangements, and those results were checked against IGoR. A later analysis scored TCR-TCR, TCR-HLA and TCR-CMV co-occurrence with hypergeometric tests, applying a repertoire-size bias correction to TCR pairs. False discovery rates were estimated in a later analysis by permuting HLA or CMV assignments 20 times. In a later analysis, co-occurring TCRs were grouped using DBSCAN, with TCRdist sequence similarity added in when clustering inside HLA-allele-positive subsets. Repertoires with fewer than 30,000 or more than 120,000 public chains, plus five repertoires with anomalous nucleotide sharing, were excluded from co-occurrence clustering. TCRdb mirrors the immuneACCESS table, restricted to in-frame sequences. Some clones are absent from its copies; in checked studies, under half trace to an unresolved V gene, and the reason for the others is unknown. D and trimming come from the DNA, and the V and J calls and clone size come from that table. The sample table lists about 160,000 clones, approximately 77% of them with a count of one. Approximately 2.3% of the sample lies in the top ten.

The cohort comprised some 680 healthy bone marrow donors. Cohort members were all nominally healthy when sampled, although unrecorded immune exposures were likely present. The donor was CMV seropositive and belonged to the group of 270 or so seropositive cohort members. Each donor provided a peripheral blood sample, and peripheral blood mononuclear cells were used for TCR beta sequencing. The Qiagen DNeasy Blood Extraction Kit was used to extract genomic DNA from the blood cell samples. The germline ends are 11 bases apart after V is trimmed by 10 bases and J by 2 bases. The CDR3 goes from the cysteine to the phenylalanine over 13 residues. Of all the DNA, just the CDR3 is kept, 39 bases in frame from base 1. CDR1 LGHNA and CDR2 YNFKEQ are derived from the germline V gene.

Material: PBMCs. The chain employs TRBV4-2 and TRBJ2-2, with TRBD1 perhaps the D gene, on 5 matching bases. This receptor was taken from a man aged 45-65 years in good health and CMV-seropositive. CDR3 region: CAIADSNTGELFF. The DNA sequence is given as TGTGCCATAGCCGACAGTAACACCGGGGAGCTGTTTTTT.